This is a list of T cell receptor beta chains from one sample in a study of early T cells in non-severe SARS-CoV-2 infection. MiXCR, applied by TCRdb to the 5' RACE reads, yields one record per CDR3 protein. Of 55,000 to 65,000 distinct CDR3 sequences in the sample, around an eighth are singletons; the top ten hold under 4.5%. Material for sequencing was whole blood. These receptors all come from an adult who was a healthcare worker with PCR-confirmed SARS-CoV-2 infection or an uninfected control (not recorded which). Each CDR3 is given with its conserved first and last residue. A D gene is named only where the DNA matches it firmly. Expanded clones get a size class; other rows say once, few or many, or leave the size out.

len: 15
j_gene: TRBJ1-1
v_gene: TRBV6-6
d_gene: .
abundance: few
CDR3nt: TGTGCCAGCACCTACCTCGAGGGAGATTTCACTGAAGCTTTCTTT
CDR3aa: CASTYLEGDFTEAFF

len: 13
j_gene: TRBJ2-5
v_gene: TRBV20-1
d_gene: TRBD1
abundance: .
CDR3nt: TGCAGTGCTAACAAGGGGGCAGAGGAGACCCAGTACTTC
CDR3aa: CSANKGAEETQYF

len: 13
j_gene: TRBJ1-5
v_gene: TRBV18
d_gene: .
abundance: many
CDR3nt: TGTGCCAGCTCACCACCCGGAGGACAGCCCCAGCATTTT
CDR3aa: CASSPPGGQPQHF

len: 15
j_gene: TRBJ1-1
v_gene: TRBV18
d_gene: .
abundance: many
CDR3nt: TGTGCCAGCTCACCACTTGACAGCGCTAACACTGAAGCTTTCTTT
CDR3aa: CASSPLDSANTEAFF

len: 13
j_gene: TRBJ2-3
v_gene: TRBV20-1
d_gene: TRBD1
abundance: .
CDR3nt: TGCAGTGCTCCACGGACAGGGGCAGATACGCAGTATTTT
CDR3aa: CSAPRTGADTQYF

len: 16
j_gene: TRBJ1-5
v_gene: TRBV20-1
d_gene: TRBD1
abundance: few
CDR3nt: TGCAGTGCTCAGGGGACAGCTTCTCAGGGCAATCAGCCCCAGCATTTT
CDR3aa: CSAQGTASQGNQPQHF

len: 17
j_gene: TRBJ2-4
v_gene: TRBV7-2
d_gene: .
abundance: once
CDR3nt: TGTGCCAGCAGCTTAGTCGCCGGAGATGGAGCCAAAAACATTCAGTACTTC
CDR3aa: CASSLVAGDGAKNIQYF

len: 15
j_gene: TRBJ2-6
v_gene: TRBV6-2/TRBV6-3
d_gene: .
abundance: .
CDR3nt: TGTGCCAGCAGTTATGCAGTGGCTGGGGCCAACGTCCTGACTTTC
CDR3aa: CASSYAVAGANVLTF

len: 14
j_gene: TRBJ2-7
v_gene: TRBV19
d_gene: .
abundance: .
CDR3nt: TGTGCCAGTACCCGAACCAGAAACGACTACGAGCAGTACTTC
CDR3aa: CASTRTRNDYEQYF

len: 15
j_gene: TRBJ1-1
v_gene: TRBV5-1
d_gene: .
abundance: few
CDR3nt: TGCGCCAGCAGCCCCGGCAGAGGTGACCCTGGAGGAGCTTTCTTT
CDR3aa: CASSPGRGDPGGAFF

len: 15
j_gene: TRBJ1-1
v_gene: TRBV7-8
d_gene: .
abundance: few
CDR3nt: TGTGCCAGCAGCTTAGGCAGGTTCGGATCGACTGAAGCTTTCTTT
CDR3aa: CASSLGRFGSTEAFF

len: 13
j_gene: TRBJ2-1
v_gene: TRBV11-2
d_gene: .
abundance: many
CDR3nt: TGTGCCAGCAGCTTCCCGGGAGCAAGAGAGCAGTTCTTC
CDR3aa: CASSFPGAREQFF

len: 14
j_gene: TRBJ2-3
v_gene: TRBV20-1
d_gene: .
abundance: .
CDR3nt: TGCAGTGCTGGTCCGGGACAAACCACAGATACGCAGTATTTT
CDR3aa: CSAGPGQTTDTQYF

len: 16
j_gene: TRBJ2-7
v_gene: TRBV10-3
d_gene: .
abundance: few
CDR3nt: TGTGCCATCAGTGGAGGAGGGGCCGCTGGGACCTACGAGCAGTACTTC
CDR3aa: CAISGGGAAGTYEQYF

len: 13
j_gene: TRBJ1-2
v_gene: TRBV19
d_gene: .
abundance: many
CDR3nt: TGTGCCAGTAGACACCCATCCGCGCATGGCTACACCTTC
CDR3aa: CASRHPSAHGYTF

len: 14
j_gene: TRBJ1-4
v_gene: TRBV20-1
d_gene: .
abundance: many
CDR3nt: TGCAGTGCTAGACCGACAGGTGTAAGAGAAAAACTGTTTTTT
CDR3aa: CSARPTGVREKLFF

len: 13
j_gene: TRBJ2-7
v_gene: TRBV27
d_gene: .
abundance: .
CDR3nt: TGTGCCAGCAGCCCCAGGGGACCTGGCGAGCAGTACTTC
CDR3aa: CASSPRGPGEQYF

len: 15
j_gene: TRBJ2-1
v_gene: TRBV7-2
d_gene: .
abundance: few
CDR3nt: TGTGCCAGCAGCCCGCGGGTACTACTTGGCAATGAGCAGTTCTTC
CDR3aa: CASSPRVLLGNEQFF

len: 16
j_gene: TRBJ2-7
v_gene: TRBV2
d_gene: .
abundance: many
CDR3nt: TGTGCCAGCAGTGAAGGGTTGGCATCCGAGATGAGAGAGCAGTACTTC
CDR3aa: CASSEGLASEMREQYF

len: 16
j_gene: TRBJ1-3
v_gene: TRBV5-5
d_gene: .
abundance: few
CDR3nt: TGTGCCAGCAGCGATGTTTGGCCCCGCTCTGGAAACACCATATATTTT
CDR3aa: CASSDVWPRSGNTIYF

len: 14
j_gene: TRBJ1-1
v_gene: TRBV20-1
d_gene: TRBD1
abundance: .
CDR3nt: TGCAGTGCTAGACCGGGACAGATGAACACTGAAGCTTTCTTT
CDR3aa: CSARPGQMNTEAFF

len: 13
j_gene: TRBJ2-4
v_gene: TRBV29-1
d_gene: TRBD2
abundance: many
CDR3nt: TGCAGCGTCGGGACTAGCGGGATCTCCATTCAGTACTTC
CDR3aa: CSVGTSGISIQYF

len: 14
j_gene: TRBJ1-4
v_gene: TRBV10-1
d_gene: .
abundance: many
CDR3nt: TGCGCCAGCAGTTCGGGGGACGGTAATGAAAAACTGTTTTTT
CDR3aa: CASSSGDGNEKLFF

len: 12
j_gene: TRBJ2-1
v_gene: TRBV20-1
d_gene: .
abundance: .
CDR3nt: TGCAGTGCTAGACGCGGGGACCTTGAGCAGTTCTTC
CDR3aa: CSARRGDLEQFF

len: 13
j_gene: TRBJ2-7
v_gene: TRBV4-3
d_gene: TRBD1
abundance: many
CDR3nt: TGCGCCAGCAGCCAAGGACAGGGGGTCGAGCAGTACTTC
CDR3aa: CASSQGQGVEQYF

len: 15
j_gene: TRBJ2-1
v_gene: TRBV3-1
d_gene: .
abundance: .
CDR3nt: TGTGCCAGCAGCCCCGACTCCGCTTCCTACAATGAGCAGTTCTTC
CDR3aa: CASSPDSASYNEQFF

len: 14
j_gene: TRBJ2-2
v_gene: TRBV5-6
d_gene: TRBD2
abundance: many
CDR3nt: TGTGCCAGCAGCACGGGACTAGCGACCGGGGAGCTGTTTTTT
CDR3aa: CASSTGLATGELFF

len: 8
j_gene: TRBJ2-1
v_gene: TRBV29-1
d_gene: .
abundance: medium-sized
CDR3nt: TGCAGCGTGAATGAGCAGTTCTTC
CDR3aa: CSVNEQFF

len: 15
j_gene: TRBJ1-5
v_gene: TRBV15
d_gene: .
abundance: many
CDR3nt: TGTGCCACCAGCAGAGTGGGAACAGGGAGTCAGCCCCAGCATTTT
CDR3aa: CATSRVGTGSQPQHF

len: 15
j_gene: TRBJ2-7
v_gene: TRBV6-5
d_gene: TRBD1
abundance: .
CDR3nt: TGTGCCAGCAGTTTCGGACAGGGGAGCTCCTACGAGCAGTACTTC
CDR3aa: CASSFGQGSSYEQYF

len: 17
j_gene: TRBJ2-7
v_gene: TRBV6-5
d_gene: TRBD2
abundance: few
CDR3nt: TGTGCCAGCAGTTACTTCCCCCCTAGCGGGAGGGCGGTAAAGCAGTACTTC
CDR3aa: CASSYFPPSGRAVKQYF

len: 14
j_gene: TRBJ1-6
v_gene: TRBV6-2/TRBV6-3
d_gene: .
abundance: .
CDR3nt: TGTGCCAGCAGCCCCCCCGGGTTCGATTCACCCCTCCACTTT
CDR3aa: CASSPPGFDSPLHF

len: 16
j_gene: TRBJ1-5
v_gene: TRBV12-3/TRBV12-4
d_gene: .
abundance: .
CDR3nt: TGTGCCAGCAATCCGGGACAACCTTATAGCAATCAGCCCCAGCATTTT
CDR3aa: CASNPGQPYSNQPQHF

len: 12
j_gene: TRBJ1-2
v_gene: TRBV20-1
d_gene: .
abundance: many
CDR3nt: TGCAGTGCTCTGGGGGGCGGCTATGGCTACACCTTC
CDR3aa: CSALGGGYGYTF

len: 15
j_gene: TRBJ2-5
v_gene: TRBV5-4
d_gene: .
abundance: .
CDR3nt: TGTGCCAGCAGCTTGGGGTTAGGCACGGAAGAGACCCAGTACTTC
CDR3aa: CASSLGLGTEETQYF

len: 17
j_gene: TRBJ2-3
v_gene: TRBV3-1
d_gene: .
abundance: .
CDR3nt: TGTGCCAGCAGCCAAGGATGGACGGACTCTAGCACAGATACGCAGTATTTT
CDR3aa: CASSQGWTDSSTDTQYF

len: 15
j_gene: TRBJ2-3
v_gene: TRBV18
d_gene: .
abundance: .
CDR3nt: TGTGCCAGCTCAAGCCACGGGGGCCACACAGATACGCAGTATTTT
CDR3aa: CASSSHGGHTDTQYF

len: 12
j_gene: TRBJ1-1
v_gene: TRBV9
d_gene: .
abundance: .
CDR3nt: TGTGCCAGCAGCGTAGGAAACGCAGCAGCTTTCTTT
CDR3aa: CASSVGNAAAFF

len: 15
j_gene: TRBJ2-6
v_gene: TRBV11-2
d_gene: .
abundance: few
CDR3nt: TGTGCCAGCAGCTCCTCACCTACAGGGGCCAACGTCCTGACTTTC
CDR3aa: CASSSSPTGANVLTF

len: 19
j_gene: TRBJ2-5
v_gene: TRBV12-3/TRBV12-4
d_gene: TRBD2
abundance: .
CDR3nt: TGTGCCAGCAAGGCGGGGTTATTGCGGGGCGGGGGGTACCAAGAGACCCAGTACTTC
CDR3aa: CASKAGLLRGGGYQETQYF

len: 13
j_gene: TRBJ1-2
v_gene: TRBV6-1
d_gene: .
abundance: .
CDR3nt: TGTGCCAGCAGTGAAAGACAGCTCTATGGCTACACCTTC
CDR3aa: CASSERQLYGYTF

len: 13
j_gene: TRBJ2-3
v_gene: TRBV28
d_gene: .
abundance: .
CDR3nt: TGTGCCAGCAGTTTAGATCACACAGATACGCAGTATTTT
CDR3aa: CASSLDHTDTQYF